One sample yielded the 10 T cell receptor beta chains listed below, sequenced in a study of blood T cell repertoires in COVID-19. Produced via immunoSEQ multiplex PCR; TCRdb's table is partial and in-frame only. The table has some 270,000 clones, about 85% seen once. Sequenced sample: PBMCs or T cells enriched from blood (not recorded which). The receptor source for this set is a woman aged 45-65 years who had been exposed to COVID-19.

This chain joins TRBV6-5 and TRBJ1-1, with D possibly being TRBD1 (6 bases). The germline CDR1 and CDR2 sequences are MNHEY and SVGAGI. The CDR3 spans 15 residues. V lost 2 bases, J lost 4 bases, and 14 bases lay in between. The CDR3 sequence is CASSYGGGAGTEAFF. The CDR3, as DNA: TGTGCCAGCAGTTACGGTGGGGGCGCGGGCACTGAAGCTTTCTTT.

This rearrangement joins TRBV7-2 to TRBJ1-5; possibly TRBD1 for D (6 bases). Trimming shortened V by 5 bases and J by 5 bases, and 10 bases separated the two germline ends. The germline gives CDR1 SGHTA, CDR2 FQGNSA. The CDR3 is 13 residues long. CDR3: CASSARQDQPQHF. In DNA form, the CDR3 reads TGTGCCAGCAGCGCCCGACAGGATCAGCCCCAGCATTTT. Complete variable domain (other parts from reference TRBV7-2 and TRBJ1-5): GAGVSQSPSNKVTEKGKDVELRCDPISGHTALYWYRQSLGQGLEFLIYFQGNSAPDKSGLPSDRFSAERTGGSVSTLTIQRTQQEDSAVYLCASSARQDQPQHFGDGTRLSIL.

This clone was detected once. V is TRBV19 and J is TRBJ1-2, with 7 bases identical to TRBD1. The trim removed 4 bases at V and 3 bases at J, leaving 5 bases unmatched. The germline V gene encodes CDR1 LNHDA and CDR2 SQIVND (reference sequence). The CDR3 totals 14 residues. The CDR3 spells CASSSAQGDYGYTF. Here the CDR3 DNA reads TGTGCCAGTAGTAGCGCGCAGGGGGACTATGGCTACACCTTC.

J is TRBJ2-1 and V is TRBV7-2; 12 bases agree with TRBD2. CDR3 length: 15 residues. J was trimmed by 3 bases and V by 5 bases; bases with no gene match: 2. Germline values: CDR1 SGHTA, CDR2 FQGNSA. Written as DNA, the CDR3 is TGTGCCAGCAGCATACTAGCGGGGGGCTACAATGAGCAGTTCTTC. Protein product: CASSILAGGYNEQFF.

This clone was observed a handful of times. The chain links TRBV11-2 to TRBJ2-7; 7 nucleotides align to TRBD1. Losses at the gene ends were 3 bases for V and 3 bases for J; bases not matched to a gene: 8. Germline CDR1 SGHAT, CDR2 FQNNGV. This CDR3 comprises 15 residues. CDR3 sequence (DNA): TGTGCCAGCAGCTTGAGTGAAGGGGGCTTCTACGAGCAGTACTTC. Protein sequence: CASSLSEGGFYEQYF.

The V gene is TRBV7-9, the J gene TRBJ1-3; weak D call: TRBD1 (6 bases). CDR1 is SEHNR, CDR2 FQNEAQ, per germline (reference sequence). Trimming left V 1 base short and J 3 bases short, with 16 bases between. The CDR3 has 17 amino acids. The CDR3, as DNA: TGTGCCAGCAGCTTAGGATCCCAGGGGCTAGGTGGAAACACCATATATTTT. It translates to CASSLGSQGLGGNTIYF.

This clone was counted once. Written as DNA, the CDR3 is TGTGCCAGCAGTTTGCGCAGGTCTCAGCCCCAGCATTTT. It codes for CASSLRRSQPQHF. This chain uses TRBV12-3 or TRBV12-4 with TRBJ1-5; D is undetermined. The V end was cut by 3 bases, the J end by 6 bases, with 9 bases between. CDR3 size: 13 residues.

The J gene is TRBJ2-7, the V gene TRBV7-9, with 10 nucleotides matching TRBD1. The trim removed 4 bases at V and 3 bases at J, leaving 3 bases unmatched. Germline CDR1 SEHNR, CDR2 FQNEAQ (reference sequence). The CDR3 covers 14 residues. CDR3 DNA sequence: TGTGCCAGCAGCTCCGGGACAGGGGACTACGAGCAGTACTTC. It encodes CASSSGTGDYEQYF.

This chain links TRBV19 with TRBJ1-1, with D possibly TRBD1 on 6 matching bases. This CDR3 comprises 16 residues. CDR1 and CDR2 (germline): LNHDA, SQIVND (reference sequence). Between the trimmed V and J ends, which lost 6 bases and 4 bases, there was a span of 21 bases. This CDR3 reads CASSKVRGSVGTEAFF. As DNA, the CDR3 is TGTGCCAGTAGCAAGGTCAGGGGCTCCGTAGGCACTGAAGCTTTCTTT.

This clone was picked up a small number of times. The chain joins TRBV2 to TRBJ1-1; a weak D match, TRBD1 (5 bases). The germline CDR1 and CDR2 sequences are SNHLY and FYNNEI. CDR3 length: 15 amino acids. With 4 bases removed from V and 1 base from J, the gap between germline ends came to 13 bases. CDR3 amino acids: CASSGDWTPNTEAFF. CDR3 sequence (DNA): TGTGCCAGCAGTGGGGACTGGACTCCGAACACTGAAGCTTTCTTT.